Listed here is a single T cell receptor beta chain. This clonotype was seen at least ten times. This clone's antigen is unknown. Base qualities were left out, and no much larger clone turns up one base away. This entry belongs to a study of early T cells in non-severe SARS-CoV-2 infection (dated by TCRdb to the early 2020s). Study-level background: Because TCR sequencing was done on bulk RNA from unsorted whole blood, the alpha and beta chains could not be paired.

Beyond this particular receptor, the publication reports: VDJdb matching was skewed toward anti-spike CD8 responses, so virus-specific expansions were likely underestimated and private and CD4 specificities were missed.

CDR1 and CDR2, looked up from the germline V gene, are MDHEN and SYDVKM. The CDR3, from cysteine to phenylalanine, totals 12 residues. Only the CDR3 portion is preserved as DNA: 36 bases, with reading frame beginning at the first base. V is reduced by 6 bases and J by 8 bases, leaving a spacing of 13 bases between them. Libraries were prepared through 5' RACE. Instrument on record: NextSeq 500. The TCR library protocol attached unique molecular identifiers to individual cDNA molecules to correct for sequencing error and PCR bias. Sequencing covered both TCR alpha and beta chains, and within each sample the abundances of alpha and beta sequences were tightly co-correlated. Per the authors' processing: Decombinator V4 was used to annotate the V gene, J gene and CDR3 of the TCR sequences. TCRs were defined as expanded if a significant change between any two time points was detected under a Poisson model with p below 0.0001. TCR abundances were normalised to the total number of TCRs sequenced in each sample and reported as counts per million. MAIT TCRs were defined by TRAV1-2 paired with TRAJ12, TRAJ20 or TRAJ33, and iNKT TCRs by TRAV10 paired with TRAJ18. A search of VDJdb, accessed on 1 November 2021, was run for TCRs annotated to CMV, EBV and SARS-CoV-2, with TCRs annotated for multiple antigens excluded. Starting from the raw public reads, TCRdb applied fastp trimming at Q25, assembled clones with MiXCR and retained in-frame beta chains. Here each entry gathers all rows of one CDR3 protein and keeps the most common genes and DNA. TCRdb, rather than the study authors, made the V and J calls. The sample table shows tens of thousands of distinct CDR3 sequences, and 10% to 15% are seen once. The ten biggest clones cover around 4.3% of the sample.

Set within a cohort of healthcare workers in London, UK, this nested case-control study involved weekly PCR testing of nasopharyngeal swabs along with blood sampling. Healthcare workers were recruited between 23 and 31 March 2020, during the week of the UK lockdown, and were followed weekly for up to roughly 15 weeks. The specimen sequenced was whole blood. Here the chain combines TRBV28 and TRBJ1-2, with no reliable assignment of the D segment. The clonotype was recovered from an adult who was a healthcare worker with PCR-confirmed SARS-CoV-2 infection or an uninfected control (not recorded which). Read as DNA, the sequence is TGTGCCAGCAGCCCGGAGGGAAGAGGCTACACCTTC. Its coded protein is CASSPEGRGYTF.